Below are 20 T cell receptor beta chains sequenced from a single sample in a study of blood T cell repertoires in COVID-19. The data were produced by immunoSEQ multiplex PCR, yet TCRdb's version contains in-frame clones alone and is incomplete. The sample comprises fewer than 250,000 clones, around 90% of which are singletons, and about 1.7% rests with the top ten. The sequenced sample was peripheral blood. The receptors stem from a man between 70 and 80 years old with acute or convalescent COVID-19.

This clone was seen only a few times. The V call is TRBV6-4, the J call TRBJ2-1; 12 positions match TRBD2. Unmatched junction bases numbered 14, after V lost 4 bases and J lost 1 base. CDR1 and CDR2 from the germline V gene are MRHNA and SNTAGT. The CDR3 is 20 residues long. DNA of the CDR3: TGTGCCAGCAGTGCAGGGGGGTATTGGACTAGCGGGAAGTCCTACAATGAGCAGTTCTTC. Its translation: CASSAGGYWTSGKSYNEQFF.

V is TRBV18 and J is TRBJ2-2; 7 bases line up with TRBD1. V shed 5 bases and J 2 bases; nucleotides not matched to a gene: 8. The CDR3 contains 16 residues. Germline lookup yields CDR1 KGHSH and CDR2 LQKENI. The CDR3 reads CASSSSGQKNTGELFF. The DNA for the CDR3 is TGTGCCAGCTCATCTTCGGGACAGAAAAACACCGGGGAGCTGTTTTTT.

The CDR3 nucleotides read TGTGCCACCCAGAGGGGGCTTAATGAAAAACTGTTTTTT. Translated: CATQRGLNEKLFF. The chain recombines TRBV10-3 with TRBJ1-4, with TRBD1 identical over 7 bases. Germline V gene data show CDR1 as ENHRY and CDR2 as SYGVKD. The length of the CDR3 is 13 residues. Unmatched junction bases numbered 6, after V lost 10 bases and J lost 4 bases.

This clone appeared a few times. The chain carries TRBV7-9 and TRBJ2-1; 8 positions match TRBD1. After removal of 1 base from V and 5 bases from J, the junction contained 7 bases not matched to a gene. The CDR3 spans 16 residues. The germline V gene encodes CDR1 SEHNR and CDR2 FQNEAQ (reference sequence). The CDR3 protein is CASSLGVTGVNNEQFF. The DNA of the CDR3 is TGTGCCAGCAGCTTAGGGGTGACAGGGGTAAACAATGAGCAGTTCTTC.

This chain's CDR3 is CASSHGWRRPGLAGIVDKNIQYF. The DNA for the CDR3 is TGTGCCAGCAGCCACGGGTGGAGACGACCGGGACTAGCGGGAATCGTTGACAAAAACATTCAGTACTTC. The V and J genes are TRBV6-2 or TRBV6-3 and TRBJ2-4; 13 positions match TRBD2. Trimming took 6 bases from V and 3 from J; bases not matched to a gene: 26. The CDR3 runs to 23 residues. CDR1 and CDR2 from the germline V gene are MNHEY and SVGEGT.

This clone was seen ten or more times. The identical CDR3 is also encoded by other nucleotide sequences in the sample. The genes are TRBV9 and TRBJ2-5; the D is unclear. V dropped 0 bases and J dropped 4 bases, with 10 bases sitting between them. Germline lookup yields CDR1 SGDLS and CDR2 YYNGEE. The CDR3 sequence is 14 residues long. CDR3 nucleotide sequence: TGTGCCAGCAGCGTAGGGCAGGCAGGAGAGACCCAGTACTTC. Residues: CASSVGQAGETQYF.

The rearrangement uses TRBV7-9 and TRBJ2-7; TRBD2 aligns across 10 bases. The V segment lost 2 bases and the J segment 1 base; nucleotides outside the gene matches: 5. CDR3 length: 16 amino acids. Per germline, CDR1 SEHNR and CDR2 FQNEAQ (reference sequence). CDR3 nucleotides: TGTGCCAGCAGCTTACAACTAGCGGGACCGTCCTACGAGCAGTACTTC. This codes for CASSLQLAGPSYEQYF.

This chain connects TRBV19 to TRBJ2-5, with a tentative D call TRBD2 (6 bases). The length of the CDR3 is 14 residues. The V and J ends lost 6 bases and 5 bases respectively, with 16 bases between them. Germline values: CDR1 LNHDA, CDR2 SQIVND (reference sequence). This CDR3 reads CASRKGTLGETQYF. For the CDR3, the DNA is TGTGCCAGTAGGAAAGGGACTTTGGGGGAGACCCAGTACTTC.

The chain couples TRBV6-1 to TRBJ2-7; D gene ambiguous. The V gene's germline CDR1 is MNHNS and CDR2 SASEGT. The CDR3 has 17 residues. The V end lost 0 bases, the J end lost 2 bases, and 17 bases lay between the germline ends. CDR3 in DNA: TGTGCCAGCAGTGAAGCTCTTTTAGCAGACCCCCCCTACGAGCAGTACTTC. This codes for CASSEALLADPPYEQYF.

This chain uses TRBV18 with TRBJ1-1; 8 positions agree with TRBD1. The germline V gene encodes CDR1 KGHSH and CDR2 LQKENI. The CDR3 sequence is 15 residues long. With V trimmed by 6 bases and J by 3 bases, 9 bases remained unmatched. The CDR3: CASSRGQGGDTEAFF. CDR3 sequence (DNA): TGTGCCAGCTCCCGAGGACAGGGCGGGGACACTGAAGCTTTCTTT. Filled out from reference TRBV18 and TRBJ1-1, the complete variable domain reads NAGVMQNPRHLVRRRGQEARLRCSPMKGHSHVYWYRQLPEEGLKFMVYLQKENIIDESGMPKERFSAEFPKEGPSILRIQQVVRGDSAAYFCASSRGQGGDTEAFFGQGTRLTVV.

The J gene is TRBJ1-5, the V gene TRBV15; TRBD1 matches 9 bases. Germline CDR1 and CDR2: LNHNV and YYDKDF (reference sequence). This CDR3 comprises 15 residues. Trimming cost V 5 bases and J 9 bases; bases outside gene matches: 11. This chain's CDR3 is CATSLGQGQVAPQHF. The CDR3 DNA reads TGTGCCACCAGCCTCGGACAGGGGCAGGTTGCGCCCCAGCATTTT.

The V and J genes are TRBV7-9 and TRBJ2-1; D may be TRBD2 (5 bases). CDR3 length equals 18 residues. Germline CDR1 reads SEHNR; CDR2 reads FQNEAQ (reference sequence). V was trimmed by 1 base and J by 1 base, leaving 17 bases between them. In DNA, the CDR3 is TGTGCCAGCAGCTTAGAAAGAGGGAAAGCGTCTTCCTACAATGAGCAGTTCTTC. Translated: CASSLERGKASSYNEQFF. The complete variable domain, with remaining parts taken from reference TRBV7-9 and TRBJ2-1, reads DTGVSQNPRHKITKRGQNVTFRCDPISEHNRLYWYRQTLGQGPEFLTYFQNEAQLEKSRLLSDRFSAERPKGSFSTLEIQRTEQGDSAMYLCASSLERGKASSYNEQFFGPGTRLTVL.

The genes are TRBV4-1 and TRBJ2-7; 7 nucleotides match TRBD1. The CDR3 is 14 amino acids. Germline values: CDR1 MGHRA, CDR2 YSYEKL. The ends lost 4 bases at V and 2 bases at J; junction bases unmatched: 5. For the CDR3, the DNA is TGCGCCAGCAGCCCCCCCGGGACAGCCTACGAGCAGTACTTC. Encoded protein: CASSPPGTAYEQYF.

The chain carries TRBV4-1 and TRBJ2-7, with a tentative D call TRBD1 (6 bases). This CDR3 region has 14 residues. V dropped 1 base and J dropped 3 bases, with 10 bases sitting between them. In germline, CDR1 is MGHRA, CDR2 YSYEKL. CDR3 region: CASSQGTGNYEQYF. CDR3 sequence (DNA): TGCGCCAGCAGCCAAGGTACAGGGAACTACGAGCAGTACTTC.

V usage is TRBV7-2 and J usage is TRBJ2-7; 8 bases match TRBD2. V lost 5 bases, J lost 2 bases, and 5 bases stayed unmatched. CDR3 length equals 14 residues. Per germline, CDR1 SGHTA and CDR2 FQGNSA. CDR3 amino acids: CASSRAGGAYEQYF. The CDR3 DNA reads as TGTGCCAGCAGCCGCGCGGGAGGTGCCTACGAGCAGTACTTC.

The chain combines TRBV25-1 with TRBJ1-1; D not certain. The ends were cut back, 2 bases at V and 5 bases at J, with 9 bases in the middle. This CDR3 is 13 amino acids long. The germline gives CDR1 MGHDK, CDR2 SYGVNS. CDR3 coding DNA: TGTGCCAGCAGTGAAGCGGGGTCGACTGAAGCTTTCTTT. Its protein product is CASSEAGSTEAFF. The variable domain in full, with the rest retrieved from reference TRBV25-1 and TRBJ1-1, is EADIYQTPRYLVIGTGKKITLECSQTMGHDKMYWYQQDPGMELHLIHYSYGVNSTEKGDLSSESTVSRIRTEHFPLTLESARPSHTSQYLCASSEAGSTEAFFGQGTRLTVV.

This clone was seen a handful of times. The CDR3 here is CASSSMRAGVGETQYF. In DNA form, the CDR3 reads TGTGCCAGCAGTTCTATGCGGGCGGGAGTGGGGGAGACCCAGTACTTC. This chain uses TRBV28 with TRBJ2-5; 7 positions agree with TRBD2. J was trimmed by 5 bases and V by 4 bases; bases with no gene match: 13. CDR1 is MDHEN, CDR2 SYDVKM, per germline. This CDR3 has 16 amino acids.

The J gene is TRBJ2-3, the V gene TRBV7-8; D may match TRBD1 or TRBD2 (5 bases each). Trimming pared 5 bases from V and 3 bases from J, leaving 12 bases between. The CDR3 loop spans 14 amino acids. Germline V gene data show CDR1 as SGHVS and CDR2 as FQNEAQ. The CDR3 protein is CASSRGALTDTQYF. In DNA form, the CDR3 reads TGTGCCAGCAGCCGAGGGGCCTTGACAGATACGCAGTATTTT.

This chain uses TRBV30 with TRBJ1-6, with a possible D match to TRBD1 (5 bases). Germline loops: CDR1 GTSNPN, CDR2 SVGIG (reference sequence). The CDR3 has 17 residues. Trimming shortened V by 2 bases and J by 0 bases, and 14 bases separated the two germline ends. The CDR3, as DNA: TGTGCCTGGAGTACGGGGGAAAGGAGCTCCTATAATTCACCCCTCCACTTT. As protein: CAWSTGERSSYNSPLHF.

The CDR3 sequence: CASQGSGELFF. The CDR3 DNA reads TGTGCCAGCCAGGGAAGCGGGGAGCTGTTTTTT. The chain combines TRBV6-5 with TRBJ2-2, with a weak D call TRBD1 (5 bases). Germline CDR1 is MNHEY and CDR2 is SVGAGI. Trimming took 8 bases from V and 7 from J, leaving 8 bases between them. The CDR3 spans 11 residues.